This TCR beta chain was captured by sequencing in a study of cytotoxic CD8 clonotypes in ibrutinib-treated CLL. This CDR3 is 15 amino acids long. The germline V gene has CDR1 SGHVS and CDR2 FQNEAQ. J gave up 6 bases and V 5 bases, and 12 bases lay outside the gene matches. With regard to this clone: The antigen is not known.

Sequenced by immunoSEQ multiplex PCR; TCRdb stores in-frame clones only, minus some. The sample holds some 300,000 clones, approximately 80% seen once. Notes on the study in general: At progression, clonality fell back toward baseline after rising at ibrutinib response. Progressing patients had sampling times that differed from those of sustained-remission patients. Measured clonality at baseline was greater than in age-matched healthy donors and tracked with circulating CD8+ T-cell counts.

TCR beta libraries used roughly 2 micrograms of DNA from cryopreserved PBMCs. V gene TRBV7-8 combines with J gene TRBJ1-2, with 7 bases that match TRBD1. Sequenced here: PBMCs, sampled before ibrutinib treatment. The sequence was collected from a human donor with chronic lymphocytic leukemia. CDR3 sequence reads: CASSAMTGTDNGYTF. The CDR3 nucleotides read TGTGCCAGCAGCGCGATGACCGGGACAGATAATGGCTACACCTTC.